The T cell receptor beta chain under discussion was sequenced for a study of shared clonotypes between healthy human individuals. Study-level information: The study enrolled a couple of women and three men aged 18 to 49. Findings and caveats of the study: Four donors held approximately 4.6% of naive CD4 clonotypes in common. Naive subsets typically showed greater estimated richness than memory subsets.

This CDR3 contains 14 residues. Germline V CDR1 and CDR2: SGHDT, YYEEEE. The J segment lost 8 bases and the V segment lost 3 bases, leaving 4 bases of the junction unmatched. Several immunoSEQ 96-well plates shared each subset's DNA, each plate a replicate. Clones were read by immunoSEQ multiplex PCR, and TCRdb kept only the in-frame ones, dropping some. The repertoire holds about 550,000 clones, with nearly 97% as singletons. Comments on this clone: Its antigen is undetermined.

The naive CD8 population came from CD45RO-negative cells selected for CCR7, without terminally differentiated effector memory CD45RA+ cells. This TCR came from a woman in her 30s in good health. The rearrangement joins TRBV5-6 to TRBJ2-1; TRBD1 matches 11 bases. Sequencing input: naive CD8+ T cells sorted from blood. DNA of the CDR3: TGTGCCAGCAGCTACGGACAGGGGGCTTATGAGCAGTTCTTC. Its protein is CASSYGQGAYEQFF.